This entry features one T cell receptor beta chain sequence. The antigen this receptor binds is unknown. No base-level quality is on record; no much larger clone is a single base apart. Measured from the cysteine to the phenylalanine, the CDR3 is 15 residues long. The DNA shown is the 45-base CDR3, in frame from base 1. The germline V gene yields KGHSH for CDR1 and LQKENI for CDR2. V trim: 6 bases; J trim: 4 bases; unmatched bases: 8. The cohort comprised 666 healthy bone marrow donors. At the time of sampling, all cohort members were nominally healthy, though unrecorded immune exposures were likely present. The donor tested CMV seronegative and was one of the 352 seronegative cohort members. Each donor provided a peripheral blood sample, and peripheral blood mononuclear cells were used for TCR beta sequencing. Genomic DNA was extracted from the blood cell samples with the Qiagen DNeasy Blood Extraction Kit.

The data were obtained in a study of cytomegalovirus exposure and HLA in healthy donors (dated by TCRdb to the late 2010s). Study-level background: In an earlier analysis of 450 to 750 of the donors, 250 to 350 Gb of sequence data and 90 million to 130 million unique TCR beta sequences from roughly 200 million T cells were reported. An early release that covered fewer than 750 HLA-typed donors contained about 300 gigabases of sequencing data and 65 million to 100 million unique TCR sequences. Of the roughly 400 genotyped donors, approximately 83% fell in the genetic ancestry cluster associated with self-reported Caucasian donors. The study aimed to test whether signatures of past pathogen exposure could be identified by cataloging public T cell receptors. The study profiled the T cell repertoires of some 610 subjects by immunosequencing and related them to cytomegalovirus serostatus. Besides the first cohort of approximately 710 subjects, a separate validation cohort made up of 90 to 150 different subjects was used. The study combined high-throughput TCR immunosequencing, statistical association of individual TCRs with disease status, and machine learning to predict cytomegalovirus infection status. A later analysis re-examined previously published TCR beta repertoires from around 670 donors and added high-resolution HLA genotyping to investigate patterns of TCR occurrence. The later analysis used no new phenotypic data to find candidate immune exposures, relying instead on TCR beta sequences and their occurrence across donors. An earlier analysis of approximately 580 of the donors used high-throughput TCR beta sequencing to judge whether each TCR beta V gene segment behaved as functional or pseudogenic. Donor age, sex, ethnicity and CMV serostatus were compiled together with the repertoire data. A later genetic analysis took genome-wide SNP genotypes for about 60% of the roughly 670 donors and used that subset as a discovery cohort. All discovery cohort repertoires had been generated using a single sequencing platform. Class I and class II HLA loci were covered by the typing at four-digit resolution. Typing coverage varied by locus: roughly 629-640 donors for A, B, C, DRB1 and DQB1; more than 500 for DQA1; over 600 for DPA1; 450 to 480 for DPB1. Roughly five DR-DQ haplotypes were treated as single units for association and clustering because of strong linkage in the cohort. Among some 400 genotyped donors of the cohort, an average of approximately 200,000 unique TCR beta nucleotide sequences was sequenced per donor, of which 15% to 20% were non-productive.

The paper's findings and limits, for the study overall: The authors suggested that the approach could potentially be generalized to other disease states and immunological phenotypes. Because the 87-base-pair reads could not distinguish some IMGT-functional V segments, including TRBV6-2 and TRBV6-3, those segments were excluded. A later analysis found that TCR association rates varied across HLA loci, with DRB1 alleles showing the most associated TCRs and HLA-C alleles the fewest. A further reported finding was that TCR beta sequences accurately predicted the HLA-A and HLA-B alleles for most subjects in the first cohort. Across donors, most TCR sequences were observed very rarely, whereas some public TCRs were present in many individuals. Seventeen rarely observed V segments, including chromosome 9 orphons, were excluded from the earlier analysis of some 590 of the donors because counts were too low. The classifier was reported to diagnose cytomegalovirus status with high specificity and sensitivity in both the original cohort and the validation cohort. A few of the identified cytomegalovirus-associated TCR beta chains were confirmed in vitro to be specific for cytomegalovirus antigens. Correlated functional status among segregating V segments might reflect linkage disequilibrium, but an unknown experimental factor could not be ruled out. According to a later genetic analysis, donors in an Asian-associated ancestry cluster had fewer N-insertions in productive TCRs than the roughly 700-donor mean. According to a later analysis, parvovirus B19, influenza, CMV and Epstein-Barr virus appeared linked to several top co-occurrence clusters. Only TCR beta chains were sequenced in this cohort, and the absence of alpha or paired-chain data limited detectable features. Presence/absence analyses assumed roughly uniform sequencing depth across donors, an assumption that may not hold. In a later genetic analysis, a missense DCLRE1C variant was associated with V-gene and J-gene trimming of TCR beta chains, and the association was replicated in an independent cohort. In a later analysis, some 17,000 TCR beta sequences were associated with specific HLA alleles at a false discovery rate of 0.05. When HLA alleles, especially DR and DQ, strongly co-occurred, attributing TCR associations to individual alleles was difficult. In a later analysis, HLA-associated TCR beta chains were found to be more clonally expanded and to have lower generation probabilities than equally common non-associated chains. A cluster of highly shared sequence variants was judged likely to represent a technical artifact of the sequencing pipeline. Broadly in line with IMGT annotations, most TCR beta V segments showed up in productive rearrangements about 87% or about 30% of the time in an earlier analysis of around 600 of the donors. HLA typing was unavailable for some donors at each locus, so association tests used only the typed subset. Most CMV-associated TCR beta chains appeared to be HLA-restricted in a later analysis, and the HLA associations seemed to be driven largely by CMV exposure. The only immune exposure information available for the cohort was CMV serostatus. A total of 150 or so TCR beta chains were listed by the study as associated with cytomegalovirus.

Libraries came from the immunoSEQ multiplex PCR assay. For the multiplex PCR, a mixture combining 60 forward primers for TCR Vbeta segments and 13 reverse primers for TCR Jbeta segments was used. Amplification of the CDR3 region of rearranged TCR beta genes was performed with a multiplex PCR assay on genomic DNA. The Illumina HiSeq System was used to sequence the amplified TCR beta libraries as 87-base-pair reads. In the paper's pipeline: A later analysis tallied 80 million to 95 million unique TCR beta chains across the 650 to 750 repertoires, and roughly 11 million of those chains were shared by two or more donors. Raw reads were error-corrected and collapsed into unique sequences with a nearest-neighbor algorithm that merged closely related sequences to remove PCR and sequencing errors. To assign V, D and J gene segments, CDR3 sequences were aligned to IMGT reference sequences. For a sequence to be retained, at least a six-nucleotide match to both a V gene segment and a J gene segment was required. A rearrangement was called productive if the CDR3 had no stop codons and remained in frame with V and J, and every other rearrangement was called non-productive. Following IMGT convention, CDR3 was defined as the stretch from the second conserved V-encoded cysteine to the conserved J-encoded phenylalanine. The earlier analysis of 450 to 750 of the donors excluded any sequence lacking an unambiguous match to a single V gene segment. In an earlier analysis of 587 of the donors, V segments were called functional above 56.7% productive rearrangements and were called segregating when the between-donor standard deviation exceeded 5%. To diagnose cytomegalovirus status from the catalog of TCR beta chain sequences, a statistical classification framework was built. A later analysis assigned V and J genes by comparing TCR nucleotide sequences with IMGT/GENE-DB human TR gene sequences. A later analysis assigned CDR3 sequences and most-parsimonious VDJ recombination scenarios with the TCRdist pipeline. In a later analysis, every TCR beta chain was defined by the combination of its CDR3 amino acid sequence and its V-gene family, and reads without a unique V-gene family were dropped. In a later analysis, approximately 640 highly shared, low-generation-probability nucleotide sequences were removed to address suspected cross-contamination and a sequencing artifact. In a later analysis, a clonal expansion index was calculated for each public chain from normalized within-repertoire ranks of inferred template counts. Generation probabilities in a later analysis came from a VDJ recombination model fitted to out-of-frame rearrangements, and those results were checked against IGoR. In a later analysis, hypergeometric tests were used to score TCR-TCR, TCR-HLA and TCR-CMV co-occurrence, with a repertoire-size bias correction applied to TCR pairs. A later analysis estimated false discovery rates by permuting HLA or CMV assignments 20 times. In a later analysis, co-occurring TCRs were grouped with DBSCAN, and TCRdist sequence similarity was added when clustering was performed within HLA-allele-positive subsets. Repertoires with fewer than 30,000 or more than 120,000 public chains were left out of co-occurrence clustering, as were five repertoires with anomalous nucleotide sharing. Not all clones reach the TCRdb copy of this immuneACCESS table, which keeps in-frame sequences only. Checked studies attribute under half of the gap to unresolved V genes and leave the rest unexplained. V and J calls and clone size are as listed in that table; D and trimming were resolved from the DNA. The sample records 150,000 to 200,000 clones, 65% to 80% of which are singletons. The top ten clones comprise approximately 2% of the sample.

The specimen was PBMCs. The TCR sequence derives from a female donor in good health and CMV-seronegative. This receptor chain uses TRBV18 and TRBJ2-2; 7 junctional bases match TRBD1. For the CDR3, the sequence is CASSPAGGSTGELFF. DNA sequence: TGTGCCAGCTCGCCGGCAGGGGGTAGCACCGGGGAGCTGTTTTTT. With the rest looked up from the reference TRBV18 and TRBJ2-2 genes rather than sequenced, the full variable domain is NAGVMQNPRHLVRRRGQEARLRCSPMKGHSHVYWYRQLPEEGLKFMVYLQKENIIDESGMPKERFSAEFPKEGPSILRIQQVVRGDSAAYFCASSPAGGSTGELFFGEGSRLTVL.